These 19 T cell receptor beta chains share one sample of origin, sequenced in a study of CXCR3-negative and CXCR3-positive naive CD8 T cells. Preparation of TRB cDNA libraries relied on 5' RACE carrying UMI labels. TCRdb reprocessed the 5' RACE reads, with one entry per CDR3 protein and no DNA. The table for this sample gives more than 45,000 distinct CDR3 sequences. Sequenced sample: memory CD8+ T cells from blood. The receptors were sampled from a human donor in good health. Some clones in this sample may be carry-over from other donors' samples.

The gene calls are TRBV13 and TRBJ2-1; without DNA, the TCRdb call of TRBD2 cannot be checked. The germline CDR1 and CDR2 sequences are PRHDT and FYEKMQ (reference sequence). The CDR3 runs to 13 residues. The chain's CDR3 is CASSLTRTNEQFF.

The chain couples TRBV4-3 to TRBJ2-1; TCRdb picks TRBD2, but there is no DNA to check that call. The germline V gene encodes CDR1 LGHNA and CDR2 YSLEER. The CDR3 is made up of 15 amino acids. CDR3 region: CASSPGLAGYNEQFF.

The genes are TRBV7-8 and TRBJ2-7. The CDR3 is 11 residues long. Germline V gene lookup returns CDR1 SGHVS and CDR2 FQNEAQ. The CDR3: CASSSQYEQYF.

The rearrangement joins TRBV7-3 to TRBJ2-5; TCRdb calls TRBD1, which cannot be checked without DNA. CDR1 and CDR2 from the germline V gene are SGHTA and FQGTGA. The length of the CDR3 is 14 residues. CDR3 amino acids: CASSLGARGETQYF.

This chain joins TRBV6-2 or TRBV6-3 and TRBJ2-3. The V gene's germline CDR1 is MNHEY and CDR2 SVGEGT. The CDR3 contains 13 residues. This chain's CDR3 is CASSYTGIDTQYF.

The chain has TRBV7-9 and TRBJ2-7; TCRdb gives TRBD2 as the D gene, but with no DNA this cannot be confirmed. Germline V gives CDR1 SEHNR, CDR2 FQNEAQ (reference sequence). The CDR3 length is 16 residues. CDR3 loop: CASSPSAGGPSYEQYF.

The gene calls are TRBV2 and TRBJ2-1; TCRdb returns TRBD1, unconfirmable since there is no DNA. The CDR3 contains 13 residues. CDR1 SNHLY and CDR2 FYNNEI come from the germline V gene. The CDR3 sequence: CASRGGRYNEQFF.

The chain has TRBV7-9 and TRBJ2-3. Germline CDR1 SEHNR, CDR2 FQNEAQ (reference sequence). CDR3 size: 12 residues. This chain's CDR3 is CASSFFSDTQYF.

This sequence joins TRBV14 and TRBJ2-1; the D call from TCRdb, TRBD2, cannot be confirmed without DNA. CDR1 is SGHDN and CDR2 is FVKESK in the germline V gene. The CDR3 has 13 amino acids. The CDR3 protein is CASSHNRAQGQFF.

V usage is TRBV10-3 and J usage is TRBJ2-2; TCRdb outputs TRBD1, but without DNA this stays unchecked. The CDR3 extends over 13 amino acids. Germline CDR1 and CDR2: ENHRY and SYGVKD. This CDR3 reads CATLTPNTGELFF.

The V gene is TRBV7-9, the J gene TRBJ2-1. CDR1 is SEHNR, CDR2 FQNEAQ, per germline (reference sequence). The CDR3 is made up of 15 amino acids. The CDR3 sequence: CASSLVAGAYNEQFF.

This chain uses TRBV4-3 with TRBJ1-1; no DNA is available, so the TRBD1 call from TCRdb remains unchecked. CDR3 length: 15 amino acids. Germline values: CDR1 LGHNA, CDR2 YSLEER. CDR3 amino acids: CASTPWIQGYTEAFF.

The rearrangement uses TRBV2 and TRBJ1-1; TCRdb picks TRBD1, but there is no DNA to check that call. The CDR3 is 13 residues long. Germline loops: CDR1 SNHLY, CDR2 FYNNEI. CDR3 region: CAINQGANTEAFF.

This chain connects TRBV28 to TRBJ1-5. This CDR3 comprises 15 residues. Germline CDR1 is MDHEN and CDR2 is SYDVKM. The CDR3 reads CASSLVGFTRQPQHF.

The rearrangement uses TRBV28 and TRBJ2-7; TCRdb reports TRBD2, a call that lacks DNA to check it against. The CDR3 runs to 15 residues. CDR1 and CDR2 (germline): MDHEN, SYDVKM. CDR3 amino acids: CASKPGLAIPYEQYF.

This sequence joins TRBV29-1 and TRBJ1-2; TCRdb gives TRBD1 as the D gene, but with no DNA this cannot be confirmed. This CDR3 contains 15 residues. Germline V gene lookup returns CDR1 SQVTM and CDR2 ANQGSEA. CDR3 amino acids: CSVESPGQENYGYTF.

J is TRBJ2-7 and V is TRBV13; no DNA is available, so the TRBD1 call from TCRdb remains unchecked. This CDR3 region has 17 residues. The germline CDR1 and CDR2 sequences are PRHDT and FYEKMQ (reference sequence). CDR3 region: CASSPIGGQEDSYEQYF.

The chain combines TRBV10-3 with TRBJ2-7; TCRdb gives TRBD1 as the D gene, but with no DNA this cannot be confirmed. Per germline, CDR1 ENHRY and CDR2 SYGVKD. CDR3 length equals 11 residues. This CDR3 is CAISGGLEQYF.

The rearrangement uses TRBV6-4 and TRBJ2-1; TCRdb gives TRBD2 as the D gene, but with no DNA this cannot be confirmed. CDR1 is MRHNA and CDR2 is SNTAGT in the germline V gene. The CDR3 length is 15 residues. The chain's CDR3 is CASSPRATSPHEQFF.